This TCR beta chain was captured in a study of memory CD4+ T cells and cytomegalovirus serostatus. The sort gate was single viable CD3+CD4+CD8-CD45RO+ cells for memory CD4+ T cells. Serum IgG to CMV pp150, pp28, p38 and p52 defined serostatus. This clone has only one observation. Produced via immunoSEQ multiplex PCR; TCRdb's table is partial and in-frame only. Among tens of thousands of clones listed, roughly 83% were seen once. The sequence was obtained from an adult in good health and CMV-seronegative. The sequenced sample was memory CD4+ T cells from blood.

The CDR3 loop is CASSKTGQVYETQYF. The CDR3 DNA reads TGTGCCAGCAGCAAAACCGGACAGGTATACGAGACCCAGTACTTC. The chain is built from TRBV7-2 and TRBJ2-5; 7 bases align to TRBD1. The CDR3 runs to 15 residues. The junction had 11 bases not matched to a gene; V was cut back by 5 bases and J by 5 bases. Germline loops: CDR1 SGHTA, CDR2 FQGNSA.